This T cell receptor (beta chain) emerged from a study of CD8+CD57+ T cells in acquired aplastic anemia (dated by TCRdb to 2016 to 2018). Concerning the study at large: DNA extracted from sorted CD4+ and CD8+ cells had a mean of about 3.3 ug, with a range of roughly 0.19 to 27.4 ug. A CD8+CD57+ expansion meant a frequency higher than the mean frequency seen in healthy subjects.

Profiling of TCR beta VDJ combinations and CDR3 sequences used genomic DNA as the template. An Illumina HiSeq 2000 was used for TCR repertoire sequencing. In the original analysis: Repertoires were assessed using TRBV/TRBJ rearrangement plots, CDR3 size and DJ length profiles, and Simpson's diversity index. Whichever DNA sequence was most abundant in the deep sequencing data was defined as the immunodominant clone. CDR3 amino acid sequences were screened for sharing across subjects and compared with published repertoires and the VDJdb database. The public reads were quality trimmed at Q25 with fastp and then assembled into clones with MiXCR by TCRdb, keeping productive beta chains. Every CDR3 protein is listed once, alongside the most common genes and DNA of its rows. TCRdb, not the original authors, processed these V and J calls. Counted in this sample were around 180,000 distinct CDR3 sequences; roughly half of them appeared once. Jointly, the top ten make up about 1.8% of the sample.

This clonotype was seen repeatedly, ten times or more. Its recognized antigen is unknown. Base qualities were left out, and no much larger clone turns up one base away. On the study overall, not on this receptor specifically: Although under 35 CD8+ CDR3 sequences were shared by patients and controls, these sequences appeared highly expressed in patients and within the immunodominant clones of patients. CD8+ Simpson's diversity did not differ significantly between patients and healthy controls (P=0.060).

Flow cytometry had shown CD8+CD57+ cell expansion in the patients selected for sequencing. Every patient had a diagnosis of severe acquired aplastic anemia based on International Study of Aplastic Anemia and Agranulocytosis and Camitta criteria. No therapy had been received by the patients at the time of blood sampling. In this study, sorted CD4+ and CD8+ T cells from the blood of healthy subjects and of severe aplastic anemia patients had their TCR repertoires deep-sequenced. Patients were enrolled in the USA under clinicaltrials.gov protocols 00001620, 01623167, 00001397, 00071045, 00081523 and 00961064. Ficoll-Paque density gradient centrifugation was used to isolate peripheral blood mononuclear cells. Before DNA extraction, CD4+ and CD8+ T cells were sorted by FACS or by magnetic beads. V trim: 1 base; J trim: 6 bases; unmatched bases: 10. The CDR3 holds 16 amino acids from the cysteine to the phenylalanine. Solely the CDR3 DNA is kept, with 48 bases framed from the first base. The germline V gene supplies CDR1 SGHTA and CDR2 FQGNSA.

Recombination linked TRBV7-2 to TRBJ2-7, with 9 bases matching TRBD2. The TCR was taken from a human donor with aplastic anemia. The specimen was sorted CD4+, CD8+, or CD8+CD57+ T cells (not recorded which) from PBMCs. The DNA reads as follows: TGTGCCAGCAGCTTAGTTGGGCTAGCGGGGATTGGCGAGCAGTACTTC. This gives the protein CASSLVGLAGIGEQYF.